This record concerns one T cell receptor beta chain sequence. The record originates from a study of shared clonotypes between healthy human individuals. The deep-level immunoSEQ assay was used. In the authors' methods: Junction-only immunoSEQ data arrived without quality scores, meaning filtering differed. Clones were read by immunoSEQ multiplex PCR, and TCRdb kept only the in-frame ones, dropping some. V, J and clone size are those of that table, while D and trimming were read from the DNA. The sample lists about 480,000 clones; 60% to 85% were seen once. CDR3 size: 17 residues. CDR1 SGHRS and CDR2 YFSETQ come from the germline V gene. V gave up 0 bases and J gave up 2 bases; unmatched junction bases: 8.

This chain links TRBV5-1 with TRBJ2-5; 9 nucleotides line up with TRBD2. The source of this sequence is a woman in her thirties or forties in good health. Some clones in this sample may be carry-over from other donors' samples. Input material: PBMCs. The CDR3 is CASSLASSTSGQETQYF. The DNA of the CDR3 is TGCGCCAGCAGCTTGGCCTCTTCGACTAGCGGACAAGAGACCCAGTACTTC.